The clone carrying this TCR beta chain was observed many times. Its target is unknown. The CDR3 regions of TCR beta were amplified from RNA transcripts. With the HTBI primer set, the TCR CDR3 went through a first round of RT-PCR. TCRdb used MiXCR to reprocess the multiplex PCR reads, holding one entry per CDR3 protein. Here the sample spans roughly 350,000 distinct CDR3 sequences, 12% to 15% being singletons. A Clinical Activity Score of at least 3, a NOSPECS grade of at least 4 and a duration under 3 months were recorded in the ophthalmopathy patients. These data belong to a study of T cells in Graves' hyperthyroidism and ophthalmopathy. For the study at large: Peripheral blood was collected at initial diagnosis, before any treatment. General study findings and limits: Blood also contained most expanded thyroid clonotypes above 0.001.

The sequencing sample was made of blood. This receptor was identified in a woman aged 40-49 years with Graves' ophthalmopathy.

As DNA, the CDR3 is TGTGCCAGCAGCCTAGGGCAGCTTGAAGCTTTCTTT. Its protein product is CASSLGQLEAFF. The chain uses TRBV12-3 or TRBV12-4 and TRBJ1-1, with D hard to call. The CDR3 length is 12 residues. Trimming pared 6 bases from V and 7 bases from J, leaving 12 bases between.